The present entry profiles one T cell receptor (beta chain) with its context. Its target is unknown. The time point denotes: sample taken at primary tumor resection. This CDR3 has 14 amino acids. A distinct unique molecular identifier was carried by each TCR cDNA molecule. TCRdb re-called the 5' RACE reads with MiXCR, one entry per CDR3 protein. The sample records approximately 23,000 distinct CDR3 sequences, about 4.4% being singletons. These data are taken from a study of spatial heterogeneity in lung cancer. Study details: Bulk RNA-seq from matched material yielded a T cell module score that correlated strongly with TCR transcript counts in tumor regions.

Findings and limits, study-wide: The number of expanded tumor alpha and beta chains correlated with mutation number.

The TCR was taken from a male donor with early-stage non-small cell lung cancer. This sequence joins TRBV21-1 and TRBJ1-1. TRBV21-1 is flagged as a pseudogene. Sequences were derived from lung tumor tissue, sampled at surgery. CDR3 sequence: CASSKGAEDTEAFF. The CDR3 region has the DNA TGTGCCAGCAGCAAAGGAGCGGAGGACACTGAAGCTTTCTTT.